These 26 T cell receptor beta chains were sequenced from one sample in a study of cytomegalovirus exposure and HLA in healthy donors. Primers: 60 Vbeta forward and 13 Jbeta reverse. Here immunoSEQ multiplex PCR was the method, and the copy in TCRdb shows in-frame clones only, minus some. The table lists about 160,000 clones, 77% of them singletons. Source material: PBMCs. These receptor sequences come from a middle-aged man in good health and CMV-seropositive.

The gene calls are TRBV4-2 and TRBJ2-7; the match to TRBD2 covers 10 bases. The CDR3 runs 16 residues. With V trimmed by 4 bases and J by 3 bases, 9 bases remained unmatched. Germline V gene data show CDR1 as LGHNA and CDR2 as YNFKEQ. The CDR3 DNA sequence: TGTGCCAGCAGCCTCCAAGGCAGGACTAGCGGCTACGAGCAGTACTTC. It codes for CASSLQGRTSGYEQYF.

The chain employs TRBV10-2 and TRBJ1-1; 11 nucleotides align to TRBD1. Trimming took 7 bases from V and 4 from J; bases not matched to a gene: 2. The CDR3 totals 13 residues. The germline V gene has CDR1 WSHSY and CDR2 SAAADI. The CDR3 region has the DNA TGCGCCAGCACTGGGACAGGGGGCACTGAAGCTTTCTTT. Translation: CASTGTGGTEAFF.

The J gene is TRBJ2-4, the V gene TRBV5-8, with D uncertain. V shed 2 bases and J shed 0 bases, with 15 bases lying between them. The CDR3 covers 17 residues. Looked up from germline, CDR1 is SGHTS and CDR2 is YDEGEE. CDR3 sequence reads: CASSFETPALAKNIQYF. CDR3 nucleotides: TGTGCCAGCAGCTTCGAGACACCTGCTTTAGCCAAAAACATTCAGTACTTC.

The chain links TRBV19 to TRBJ2-6, with 11 nucleotides matching TRBD1. Germline CDR1 and CDR2: LNHDA and SQIVND (reference sequence). J was trimmed by 3 bases and V by 5 bases; bases with no gene match: 6. The CDR3 has 17 amino acids. This CDR3 is CASSPGQGAGGANVLTF. The CDR3 region has the DNA TGTGCCAGTAGTCCAGGACAGGGGGCGGGTGGGGCCAACGTCCTGACTTTC.

CDR3 in DNA: TGTGCCAGCTCACCGCGGACAGGGGACTATGGCTACACCTTC. It translates to CASSPRTGDYGYTF. The chain joins TRBV18 to TRBJ1-2; 9 positions agree with TRBD1. The germline V gene encodes CDR1 KGHSH and CDR2 LQKENI. V trimming: 3 bases; J trimming: 3 bases; junction bases outside the gene matches: 2. CDR3 length: 14 residues.

A note on this clone: Since no conserved phenylalanine or tryptophan closes the CDR3, a read error is the likely cause. Because the CDR3's place on the DNA is in doubt, the DNA is left out and the CDR3 is given as listed by TCRdb. Here the CDR3 reads CASSPTAGG. V gene TRBV6-5 combines with J gene TRBJ2-4; the table's D call TRBD1 went unverified against the DNA. With termini counted, the CDR3 has 9 amino acids. Germline V gene lookup returns CDR1 MNHEY and CDR2 SVGAGI.

This clone was picked up one time. The chain links TRBV7-9 to TRBJ2-2; 7 bases agree with TRBD2. Germline CDR1 and CDR2: SEHNR and FQNEAQ (reference sequence). V shed 0 bases, J shed 6 bases, and the junction held 1 base outside the gene matches. The CDR3 consists of 14 residues. CDR3 DNA sequence: TGTGCCAGCAGCTTAGCAGGGAGGGCCGGGGAGCTGTTTTTT. Translating gives CASSLAGRAGELFF.

The chain is built from TRBV5-1 and TRBJ1-1, with D perhaps matching TRBD1 (5 bases). This CDR3 is built from 17 residues. With 2 bases removed from V and 7 bases from J, the gap between germline ends came to 24 bases. CDR1 is SGHRS, CDR2 YFSETQ, per germline. Here the CDR3 DNA reads TGCGCCAGCAGCTTAATTGGAAACCTGGGGCCCGGGGGTGAAGCTTTCTTT. Protein sequence: CASSLIGNLGPGGEAFF. The full variable domain, with the rest looked up from reference TRBV5-1 and TRBJ1-1, is KAGVTQTPRYLIKTRGQQVTLSCSPISGHRSVSWYQQTPGQGLQFLFEYFSETQRNKGNFPGRFSGRQFSNSRSEMNVSTLELGDSALYLCASSLIGNLGPGGEAFFGQGTRLTVV.

The chain is built from TRBV6-1 and TRBJ2-7; D may be TRBD1 (6 bases). This CDR3 is built from 14 residues. The ends were cut back, 5 bases at V and 3 bases at J, with 14 bases in the middle. Per germline, CDR1 MNHNS and CDR2 SASEGT. CDR3 DNA sequence: TGTGCCAGCAGTATAGTGGGACATAACTACGAGCAGTACTTC. Translated, it gives CASSIVGHNYEQYF.

The V call is TRBV5-4, the J call TRBJ2-7; D may be TRBD2 (5 bases). Per germline, CDR1 SGHNT and CDR2 YYREEE (reference sequence). The CDR3 is 14 residues long. With 3 bases removed from V and 0 bases from J, the gap between germline ends came to 10 bases. CDR3 amino acids: CASSSDWYSYEQYF. CDR3 DNA sequence: TGTGCCAGCAGCTCGGACTGGTACTCCTACGAGCAGTACTTC.

The chain links TRBV19 to TRBJ2-2; no firm D call. Trimming cost V 4 bases and J 5 bases, with 8 bases left between them. The germline V gene encodes CDR1 LNHDA and CDR2 SQIVND (reference sequence). The CDR3 spans 13 residues. CDR3 loop: CASSTTRTGELFF. The DNA of the CDR3 is TGTGCCAGTAGTACAACCAGGACCGGGGAGCTGTTTTTT.

The rearrangement joins TRBV5-6 to TRBJ2-3; the match to TRBD2 covers 8 bases. Germline V gene lookup returns CDR1 SGHDT and CDR2 YYEEEE. The CDR3 has 14 residues. Unmatched junction bases numbered 5, after V lost 4 bases and J lost 4 bases. CDR3 sequence (DNA): TGTGCCAGCAGCACGGGGGGGCAAGCAGATACGCAGTATTTT. It yields the protein CASSTGGQADTQYF.

The chain employs TRBV15 and TRBJ2-3, with D tentatively TRBD2 (6 bases). Germline-derived CDR1 and CDR2 are LNHNV and YYDKDF (reference sequence). V was clipped by 0 bases and J by 6 bases, with 13 bases between them. This CDR3 is built from 15 residues. The CDR3 coding sequence is TGTGCCACCAGCAGAGATCGCGGGGCGGGGGATACGCAGTATTTT. Its translation: CATSRDRGAGDTQYF.

This clone has more than one count but fewer than ten. The chain combines TRBV25-1 with TRBJ2-3; 7 positions agree with TRBD1. Germline V gene lookup returns CDR1 MGHDK and CDR2 SYGVNS. There are 15 residues in the CDR3. V lost 5 bases to trimming and J lost 0 bases; unmatched junction nucleotides: 5. CDR3 coding DNA: TGTGCCAGCAGTACCCGACAGGGAAGCACAGATACGCAGTATTTT. Translation: CASSTRQGSTDTQYF.

This chain connects TRBV5-1 to TRBJ2-5; tentative D call: TRBD2 (6 bases). This CDR3 region has 15 residues. V shed 2 bases and J shed 4 bases, with 15 bases lying between them. The germline CDR1 and CDR2 sequences are SGHRS and YFSETQ. This chain's CDR3 is CASSFGSGRGETQYF. Here the CDR3 DNA reads TGCGCCAGCAGCTTTGGGAGCGGGCGGGGAGAGACCCAGTACTTC.

The chain couples TRBV4-3 to TRBJ2-6; 8 nucleotides agree with TRBD2. CDR3 size: 19 residues. With V trimmed by 0 bases and J by 4 bases, 11 bases remained unmatched. CDR1 and CDR2 (germline): LGHNA, YSLEER. CDR3 region: CASSQDLPAGAAGANVLTF. The CDR3 DNA follows: TGCGCCAGCAGCCAAGATCTCCCAGCGGGGGCGGCCGGGGCCAACGTCCTGACTTTC.

The gene calls are TRBV7-8 and TRBJ1-3, with D perhaps matching TRBD1 (6 bases). V dropped 6 bases and J dropped 0 bases, with 9 bases sitting between them. Germline CDR1 reads SGHVS; CDR2 reads FQNEAQ. The CDR3 spans 14 residues. In DNA, the CDR3 is TGTGCCAGCAGATTGGACAGCTCTGGAAACACCATATATTTT. Translated, it gives CASRLDSSGNTIYF.

The rearrangement links TRBV7-9 to TRBJ2-7; 7 nucleotides match TRBD1. CDR3 size: 14 residues. Germline V CDR1 and CDR2: SEHNR, FQNEAQ (reference sequence). V was clipped by 5 bases and J by 2 bases; unmatched bases: 6. In DNA, the CDR3 is TGTGCCAGCAGCCCAGGGGGAGCGACCTACGAGCAGTACTTC. It is translated as CASSPGGATYEQYF. The whole variable domain, filled in from reference TRBV7-9 and TRBJ2-7, reads DTGVSQNPRHKITKRGQNVTFRCDPISEHNRLYWYRQTLGQGPEFLTYFQNEAQLEKSRLLSDRFSAERPKGSFSTLEIQRTEQGDSAMYLCASSPGGATYEQYFGPGTRLTVT.

In the case of this clone: The junction does not match germline at one end; this may be a read error. The chain couples TRBV27 to TRBJ1-6; TRBD1 matches at 9 bases. This CDR3 has 15 residues. In germline, CDR1 is MNHEY, CDR2 SMNVEV (reference sequence). The CDR3 loop reads CASSLSGQGNSPLHF. CDR3 DNA sequence: TGTGCCAGCAGTTTAAGTGGACAGGGGAATTCCCCCCTCCACTTT.

This clone appeared a few times. The genes are TRBV7-6 and TRBJ1-4, with 7 bases fitting TRBD1. The CDR3 is 16 amino acids. Looked up from germline, CDR1 is SGHVS and CDR2 is FNYEAQ. The V gene end was trimmed by 2 bases and the J gene end by 5 bases; junction bases not matched to a gene: 8. The CDR3 here is CASSLMAGRGNEKLFF. The CDR3 nucleotides are TGTGCCAGCAGCTTAATGGCGGGCAGGGGGAATGAAAAACTGTTTTTT.

V usage is TRBV5-6 and J usage is TRBJ2-5; a possible D gene is TRBD1 (6 bases). Gene TRBJ2-7 matches the end of the DNA better, so the J call may be wrong. This CDR3 region has 12 residues. In germline, CDR1 is SGHDT, CDR2 YYEEEE. The CDR3 is CASSRTGYEQYF. CDR3 DNA sequence: TGTGCCAGCAGCCGAACAGGGTACGAGCAGTACTTC.

The gene calls are TRBV6-1 and TRBJ1-5; no clear D gene. The CDR3 has 13 residues. Trimming took off 2 bases at V and 7 bases at J, with 9 bases between the two ends. CDR1 MNHNS and CDR2 SASEGT come from the germline V gene. The CDR3, as DNA: TGTGCCAGCAGTGAATCCCCTCTGCAGCCCCAGCATTTT. Its protein is CASSESPLQPQHF.

The chain uses TRBV4-3 and TRBJ2-7; TRBD1 aligns across 9 bases. Germline V gene lookup returns CDR1 LGHNA and CDR2 YSLEER. This CDR3 has 15 residues. Trimming at V came to 4 bases and at J to 2 bases, leaving 6 bases not matched to a gene. As DNA, the CDR3 is TGCGCCAGCAGCCTCCGACAGGGGGTTGCCTACGAGCAGTACTTC. Encoded protein: CASSLRQGVAYEQYF.

The rearrangement links TRBV7-8 to TRBJ2-7; D might be TRBD1 (7 bases). The V gene's germline CDR1 is SGHVS and CDR2 FQNEAQ. V lost 5 bases, J lost 2 bases, and 16 bases lay in between. The CDR3 contains 15 residues. The DNA for the CDR3 is TGTGCCAGCAGCCCGTACAGGGGAGGTGCCTACGAGCAGTACTTC. Its translation is CASSPYRGGAYEQYF.

The chain recombines TRBV18 with TRBJ1-1; TRBD1 matches at 7 bases. The CDR3 consists of 15 residues. Germline loops: CDR1 KGHSH, CDR2 LQKENI. V was clipped by 5 bases and J by 1 base; unmatched bases: 7. The CDR3 spells CASSTRTGGNTEAFF. In DNA, the CDR3 is TGTGCCAGCTCAACACGGACAGGCGGGAACACTGAAGCTTTCTTT. Together with reference TRBV18 and TRBJ1-1, the CDR3 gives the full variable domain: NAGVMQNPRHLVRRRGQEARLRCSPMKGHSHVYWYRQLPEEGLKFMVYLQKENIIDESGMPKERFSAEFPKEGPSILRIQQVVRGDSAAYFCASSTRTGGNTEAFFGQGTRLTVV.

The chain has TRBV6-6 and TRBJ1-1, with D possibly matching TRBD1 (5 bases). Germline-derived CDR1 and CDR2 are MNHNY and SVGAGI (reference sequence). V was cut by 4 bases and J by 3 bases, with 9 bases left in between. The CDR3 contains 13 residues. The CDR3: CASSWGLDTEAFF. DNA of the CDR3: TGTGCCAGCAGTTGGGGCCTGGACACTGAAGCTTTCTTT.